The T cell receptor (beta chain) under discussion was sequenced for a study of blood T cell repertoires in COVID-19. Study-level information: Acute and convalescent COVID-19 specimens originated in the United States, Italy and Spain.

Repertoires were generated with immunoSEQ multiplex PCR, while TCRdb's copy carries only in-frame clones and drops some. Of fewer than 200,000 clones in the sample, 88% were seen once. The study counted Cohort 3 donors as recovered given two negative PCRs, clearance, or symptom resolution. The CDR3 loop spans 14 amino acids. Germline values: CDR1 SEHNR, CDR2 FQNEAQ (reference sequence). The trim removed 1 base at V and 7 bases at J, leaving 5 bases unmatched. The V call is TRBV7-9, the J call TRBJ2-7; TRBD1 matches 9 bases. The sequence was collected from a young woman who had recovered from COVID-19. The material sequenced was PBMCs or T cells enriched from blood (not recorded which). The chain's CDR3 is CASSLDRGLGEQYF. In DNA form, the CDR3 reads TGTGCCAGCAGCTTAGACAGGGGGCTAGGAGAGCAGTACTTC.